This T cell receptor (beta chain) was profiled in a study of cytomegalovirus exposure and HLA in healthy donors. Study-wide context: A later analysis reported the 120 or so validation repertoires used the same platform as the roughly 700 first-cohort repertoires. Points from the study as a whole: Subsequent analysis revealed that first-cohort TCR clusters tended to co-occur in the 130 or so validation repertoires. CMV antigen specificity of a few CMV-associated chains was confirmed in vitro.

The germline V gene encodes CDR1 MDHEN and CDR2 SYDVKM. With 7 bases clipped from V and 5 bases from J, the junction kept 8 bases outside the gene matches. The CDR3 has 14 residues. Some clones are missing from TCRdb's copy, which holds only in-frame ones; the method was immunoSEQ multiplex PCR. The repertoire holds 150,000 to 160,000 clones, with 70% to 90% as singletons. To note about this clone: Its specificity is unknown.

This chain links TRBV28 with TRBJ1-2; 9 bases are shared with TRBD1. This TCR was sampled from a human donor in good health. Source material: PBMCs. The CDR3 nucleotides are TGTGCCAGCACCGAGGACAGGGGAAAATATGGCTACACCTTC. It encodes CASTEDRGKYGYTF.